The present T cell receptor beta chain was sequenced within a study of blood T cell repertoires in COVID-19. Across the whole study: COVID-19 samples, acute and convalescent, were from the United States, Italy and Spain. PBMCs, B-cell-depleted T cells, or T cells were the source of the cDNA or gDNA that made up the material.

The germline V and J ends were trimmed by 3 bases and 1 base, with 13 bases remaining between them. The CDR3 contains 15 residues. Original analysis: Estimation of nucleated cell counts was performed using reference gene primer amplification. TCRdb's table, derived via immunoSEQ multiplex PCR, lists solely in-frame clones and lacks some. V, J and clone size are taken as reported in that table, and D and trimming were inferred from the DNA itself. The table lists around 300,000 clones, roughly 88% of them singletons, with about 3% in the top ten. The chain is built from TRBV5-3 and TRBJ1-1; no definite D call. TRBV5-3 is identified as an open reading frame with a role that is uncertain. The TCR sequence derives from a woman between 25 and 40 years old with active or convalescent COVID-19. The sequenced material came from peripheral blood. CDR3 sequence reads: CARSSYKTGNTEAFF. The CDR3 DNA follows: TGTGCCAGAAGCTCTTATAAGACGGGGAACACTGAAGCTTTCTTT.